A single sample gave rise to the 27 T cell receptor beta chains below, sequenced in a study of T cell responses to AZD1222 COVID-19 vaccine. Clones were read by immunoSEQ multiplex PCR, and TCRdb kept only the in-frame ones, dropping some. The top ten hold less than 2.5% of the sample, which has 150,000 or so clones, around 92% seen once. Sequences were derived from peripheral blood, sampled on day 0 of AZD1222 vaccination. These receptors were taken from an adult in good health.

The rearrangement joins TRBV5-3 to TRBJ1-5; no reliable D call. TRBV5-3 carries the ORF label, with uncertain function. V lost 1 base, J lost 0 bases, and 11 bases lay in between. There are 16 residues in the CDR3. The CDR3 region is CARSLSIRNSNQPQHF. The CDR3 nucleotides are TGTGCCAGAAGCTTGAGTATACGGAATAGCAATCAGCCCCAGCATTTT.

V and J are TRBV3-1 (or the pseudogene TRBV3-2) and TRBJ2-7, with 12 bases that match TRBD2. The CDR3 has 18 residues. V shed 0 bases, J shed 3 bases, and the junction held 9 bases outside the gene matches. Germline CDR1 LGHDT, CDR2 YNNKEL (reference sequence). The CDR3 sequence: CASSQDTSGLAGIYEQYF. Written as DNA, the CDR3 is TGTGCCAGCAGCCAAGATACCTCTGGACTAGCGGGAATCTACGAGCAGTACTTC.

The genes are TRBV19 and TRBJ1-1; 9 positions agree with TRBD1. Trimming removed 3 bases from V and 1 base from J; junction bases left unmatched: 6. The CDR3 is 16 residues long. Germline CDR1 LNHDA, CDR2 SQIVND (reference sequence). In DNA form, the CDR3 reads TGTGCCAGTAGTATTCTGCCGGGACAGGGGAACACTGAAGCTTTCTTT. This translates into CASSILPGQGNTEAFF.

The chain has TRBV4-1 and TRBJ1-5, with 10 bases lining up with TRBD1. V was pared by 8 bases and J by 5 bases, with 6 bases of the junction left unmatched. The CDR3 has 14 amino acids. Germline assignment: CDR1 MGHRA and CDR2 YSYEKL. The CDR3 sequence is CASAGQGLHQPQHF. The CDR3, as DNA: TGCGCCAGCGCGGGACAGGGGCTTCATCAGCCCCAGCATTTT.

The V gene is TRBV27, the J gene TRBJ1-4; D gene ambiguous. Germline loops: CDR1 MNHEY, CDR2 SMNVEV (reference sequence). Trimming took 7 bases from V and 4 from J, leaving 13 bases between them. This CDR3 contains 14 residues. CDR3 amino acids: CASTAEGLNEKLFF. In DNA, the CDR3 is TGTGCCAGCACCGCTGAAGGGCTTAATGAAAAACTGTTTTTT.

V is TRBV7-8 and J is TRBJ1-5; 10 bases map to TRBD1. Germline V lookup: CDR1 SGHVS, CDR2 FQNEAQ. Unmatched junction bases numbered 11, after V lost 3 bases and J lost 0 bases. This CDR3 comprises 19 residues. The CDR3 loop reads CASSFRDRGGVYSNQPQHF. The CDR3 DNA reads TGTGCCAGCAGCTTCCGGGACAGGGGAGGGGTATATAGCAATCAGCCCCAGCATTTT. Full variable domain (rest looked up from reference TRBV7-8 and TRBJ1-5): GAGVSQSPRYKVAKRGQDVALRCDPISGHVSLFWYQQALGQGPEFLTYFQNEAQLDKSGLPSDRFFAERPEGSVSTLKIQRTQQEDSAVYLCASSFRDRGGVYSNQPQHFGDGTRLSIL.

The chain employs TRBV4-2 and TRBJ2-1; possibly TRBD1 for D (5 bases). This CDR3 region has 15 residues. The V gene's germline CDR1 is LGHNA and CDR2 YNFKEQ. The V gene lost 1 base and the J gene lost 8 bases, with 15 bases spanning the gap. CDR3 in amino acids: CASSQGLAGADEQFF. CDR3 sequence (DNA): TGTGCCAGCAGCCAAGGACTTGCTGGGGCAGATGAGCAGTTCTTC.

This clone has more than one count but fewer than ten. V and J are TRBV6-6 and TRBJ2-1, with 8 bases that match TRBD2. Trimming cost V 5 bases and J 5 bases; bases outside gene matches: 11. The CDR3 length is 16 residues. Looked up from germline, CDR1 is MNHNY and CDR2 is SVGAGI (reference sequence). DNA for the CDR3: TGTGCCAGCAGTCCCGCCCTGGCGGGGGGAAACAATGAGCAGTTCTTC. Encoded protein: CASSPALAGGNNEQFF.

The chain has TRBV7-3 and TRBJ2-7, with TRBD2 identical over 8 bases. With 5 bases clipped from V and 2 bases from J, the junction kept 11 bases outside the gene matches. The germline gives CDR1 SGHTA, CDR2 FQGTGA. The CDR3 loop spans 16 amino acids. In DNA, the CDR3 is TGTGCCAGCAGCCCAAACGGGGCGGGAGGAGCCTACGAGCAGTACTTC. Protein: CASSPNGAGGAYEQYF.

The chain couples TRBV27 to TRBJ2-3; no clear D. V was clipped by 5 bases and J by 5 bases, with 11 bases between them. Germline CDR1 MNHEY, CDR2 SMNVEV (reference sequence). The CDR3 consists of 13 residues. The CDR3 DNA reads TGTGCCAGCAGTCCCCTCGCTAGAGATACGCAGTATTTT. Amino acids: CASSPLARDTQYF.

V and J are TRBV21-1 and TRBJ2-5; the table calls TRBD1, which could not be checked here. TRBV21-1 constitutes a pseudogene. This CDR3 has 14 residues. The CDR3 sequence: CASSKRTGQETQYF. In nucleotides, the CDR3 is TGTGCCAGCAGCAAACGGACAGGCCAAGAGACCCAGTACTTC.

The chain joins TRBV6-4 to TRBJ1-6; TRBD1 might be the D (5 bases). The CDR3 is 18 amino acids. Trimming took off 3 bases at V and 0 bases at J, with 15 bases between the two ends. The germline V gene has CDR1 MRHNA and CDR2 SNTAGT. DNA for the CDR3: TGTGCCAGCAGTGAAGAAGGGGCCTTGAGCTCCTATAATTCACCCCTCCACTTT. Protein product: CASSEEGALSSYNSPLHF.

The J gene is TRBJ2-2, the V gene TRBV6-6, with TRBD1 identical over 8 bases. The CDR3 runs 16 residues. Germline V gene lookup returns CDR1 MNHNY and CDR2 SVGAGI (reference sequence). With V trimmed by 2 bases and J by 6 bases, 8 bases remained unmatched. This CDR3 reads CASSYPRDRSPGELFF. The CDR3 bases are TGTGCCAGCAGTTACCCCCGGGACAGGTCTCCCGGGGAGCTGTTTTTT.

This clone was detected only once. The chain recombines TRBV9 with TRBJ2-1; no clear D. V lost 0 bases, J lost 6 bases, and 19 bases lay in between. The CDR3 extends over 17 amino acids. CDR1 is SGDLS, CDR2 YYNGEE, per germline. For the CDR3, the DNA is TGTGCCAGCAGCGTAGGGGGAACGGCTGTCACCCCCAATGAGCAGTTCTTC. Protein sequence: CASSVGGTAVTPNEQFF.

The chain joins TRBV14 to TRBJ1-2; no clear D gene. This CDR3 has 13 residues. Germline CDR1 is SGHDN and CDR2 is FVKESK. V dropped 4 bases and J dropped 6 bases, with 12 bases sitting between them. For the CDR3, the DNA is TGTGCCAGCAGCCTCCGTGTTAGGGATGGCTACACCTTC. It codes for CASSLRVRDGYTF.

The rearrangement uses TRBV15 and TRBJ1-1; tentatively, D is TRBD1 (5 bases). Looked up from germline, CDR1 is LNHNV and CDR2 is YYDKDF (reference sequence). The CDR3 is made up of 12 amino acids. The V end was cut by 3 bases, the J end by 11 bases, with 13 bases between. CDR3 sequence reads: CATSSSWGKAFF. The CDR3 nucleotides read TGTGCCACCAGCAGTTCTTGGGGGAAGGCTTTCTTT.

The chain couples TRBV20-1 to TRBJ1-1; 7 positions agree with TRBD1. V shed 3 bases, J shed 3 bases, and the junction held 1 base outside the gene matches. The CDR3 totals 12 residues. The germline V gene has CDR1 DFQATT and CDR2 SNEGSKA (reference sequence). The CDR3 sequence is CSASQGDTEAFF. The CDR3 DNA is TGCAGTGCTAGTCAGGGGGACACTGAAGCTTTCTTT.

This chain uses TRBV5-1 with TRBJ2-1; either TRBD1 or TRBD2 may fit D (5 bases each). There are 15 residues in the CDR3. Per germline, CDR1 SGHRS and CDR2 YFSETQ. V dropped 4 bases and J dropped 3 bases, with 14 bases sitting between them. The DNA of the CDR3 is TGCGCCAGCAGCGCTCAGGATGGGGGCTACAATGAGCAGTTCTTC. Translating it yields CASSAQDGGYNEQFF.

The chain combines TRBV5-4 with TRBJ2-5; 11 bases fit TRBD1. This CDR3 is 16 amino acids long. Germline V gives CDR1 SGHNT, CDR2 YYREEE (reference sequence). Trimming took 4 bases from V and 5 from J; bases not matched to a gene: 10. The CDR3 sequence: CASSIRTGGSTETQYF. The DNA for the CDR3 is TGTGCCAGCAGCATCAGGACAGGGGGCTCGACCGAGACCCAGTACTTC.

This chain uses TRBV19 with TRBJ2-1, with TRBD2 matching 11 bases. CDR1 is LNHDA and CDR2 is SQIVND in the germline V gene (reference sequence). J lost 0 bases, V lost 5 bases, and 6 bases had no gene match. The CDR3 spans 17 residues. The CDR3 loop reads CASSPASGRSSYNEQFF. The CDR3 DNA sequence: TGTGCCAGTAGTCCCGCTAGCGGGAGGTCCTCCTACAATGAGCAGTTCTTC.

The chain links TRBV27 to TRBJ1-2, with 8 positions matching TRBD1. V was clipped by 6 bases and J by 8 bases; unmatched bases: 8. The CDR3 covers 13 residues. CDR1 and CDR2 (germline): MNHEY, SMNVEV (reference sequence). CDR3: CASRFTGGGGYTF. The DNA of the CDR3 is TGTGCCAGCAGATTCACAGGGGGAGGCGGCTACACCTTC.

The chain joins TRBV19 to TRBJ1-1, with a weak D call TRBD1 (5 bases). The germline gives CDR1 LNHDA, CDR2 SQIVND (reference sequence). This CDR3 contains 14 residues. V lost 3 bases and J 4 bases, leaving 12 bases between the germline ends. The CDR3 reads CASSIGQGTTEAFF. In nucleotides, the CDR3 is TGTGCCAGTAGTATTGGGCAGGGTACCACTGAAGCTTTCTTT. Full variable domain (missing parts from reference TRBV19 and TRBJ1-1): DGGITQSPKYLFRKEGQNVTLSCEQNLNHDAMYWYRQDPGQGLRLIYYSQIVNDFQKGDIAEGYSVSREKKESFPLTVTSAQKNPTAFYLCASSIGQGTTEAFFGQGTRLTVV.

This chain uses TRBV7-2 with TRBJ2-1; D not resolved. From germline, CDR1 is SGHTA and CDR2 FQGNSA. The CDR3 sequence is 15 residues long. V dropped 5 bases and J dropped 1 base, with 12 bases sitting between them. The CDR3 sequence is CASSPLGMSYNEQFF. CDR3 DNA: TGTGCCAGCAGCCCCCTGGGGATGTCCTACAATGAGCAGTTCTTC.

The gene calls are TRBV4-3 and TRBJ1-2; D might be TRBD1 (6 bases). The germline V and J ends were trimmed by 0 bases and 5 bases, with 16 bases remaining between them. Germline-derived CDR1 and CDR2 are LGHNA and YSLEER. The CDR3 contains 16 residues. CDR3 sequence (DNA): TGCGCCAGCAGCCAAGAGAGGGGGGGGAGCGGGTATGGCTACACCTTC. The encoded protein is CASSQERGGSGYGYTF.

In nucleotides, the CDR3 is TGTGCCAGCAGCTCGGGACTAGCGGGGGCCGGGGATACGCAGTATTTT. Translating it yields CASSSGLAGAGDTQYF. The V and J genes are TRBV11-1 and TRBJ2-3; TRBD2 matches 14 bases. V was clipped by 4 bases and J by 6 bases; unmatched bases: 6. CDR1 and CDR2 (germline): SGHAT, FQDESV (reference sequence). This CDR3 is 16 amino acids long.

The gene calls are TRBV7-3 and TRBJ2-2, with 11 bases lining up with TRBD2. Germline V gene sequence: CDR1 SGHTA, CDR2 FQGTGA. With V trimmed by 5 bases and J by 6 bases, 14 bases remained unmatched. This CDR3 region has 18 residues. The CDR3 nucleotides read TGTGCCAGCAGCCCACAGACCGTACTAGCGGGAGTCGCCGGGGAGCTGTTTTTT. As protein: CASSPQTVLAGVAGELFF. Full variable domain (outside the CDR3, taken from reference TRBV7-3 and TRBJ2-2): GAGVSQTPSNKVTEKGKYVELRCDPISGHTALYWYRQSLGQGPEFLIYFQGTGAADDSGLPNDRFFAVRPEGSVSTLKIQRTERGDSAVYLCASSPQTVLAGVAGELFFGEGSRLTVL.

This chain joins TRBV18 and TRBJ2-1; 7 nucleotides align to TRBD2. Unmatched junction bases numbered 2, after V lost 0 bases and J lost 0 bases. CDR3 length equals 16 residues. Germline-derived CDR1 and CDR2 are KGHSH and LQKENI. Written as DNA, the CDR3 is TGTGCCAGCTCACCACCGGGCGGGGGCTCCTACAATGAGCAGTTCTTC. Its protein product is CASSPPGGGSYNEQFF.